The subject of this entry is one T cell receptor (beta chain). What it binds is not known. This sample is drawn from a study of T cell clonotyping in hematopoietic cell transplantation. Findings and limits, study-wide: Cells were unsorted, so CD4 and CD8 contributions were not separated. Pathologically expanded recipient clonotypes increased progressively from day 30 to day 180 as diversity fell.

Looked up from germline, CDR1 is SGHTA and CDR2 is FQGNSA. CDR3 length equals 15 residues. Trimming cost V 1 base and J 8 bases; bases outside gene matches: 10. Data came from immunoSEQ multiplex PCR; TCRdb stores just in-frame clones and leaves some out. The data contain roughly 42,000 clones, 94% of them seen just once; the ten biggest clones take up about 0.86%. The receptor was isolated from a woman aged 50 to 60 in good health. Some clones in this sample may be carry-over from other donors' samples. Sequencing input: peripheral blood mononuclear cells. This chain connects TRBV7-2 to TRBJ1-2, with 7 positions matching TRBD1. For the CDR3, the DNA is TGTGCCAGCAGCTTAGGGGGTCAGGGACAGATAGGCTACACCTTC. This encodes CASSLGGQGQIGYTF.